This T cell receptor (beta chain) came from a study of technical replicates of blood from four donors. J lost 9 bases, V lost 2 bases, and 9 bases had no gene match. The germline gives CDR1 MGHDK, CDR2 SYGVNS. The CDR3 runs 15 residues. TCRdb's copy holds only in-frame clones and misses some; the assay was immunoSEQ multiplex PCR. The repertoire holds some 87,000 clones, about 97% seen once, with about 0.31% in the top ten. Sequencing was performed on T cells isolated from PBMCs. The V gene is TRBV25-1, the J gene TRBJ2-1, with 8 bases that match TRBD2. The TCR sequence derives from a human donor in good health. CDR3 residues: CASSEASGSLGEQFF. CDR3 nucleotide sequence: TGTGCCAGCAGTGAAGCCAGCGGGAGTCTCGGTGAGCAGTTCTTC.